Listed below are T cell receptor beta chains from one sample, sequenced in a study of cytomegalovirus exposure and HLA in healthy donors. Libraries were prepared by immunoSEQ multiplex PCR; TCRdb keeps only in-frame clonotypes and omits some of them. The sample comprises fewer than 150,000 clones, 75% to 80% of which are singletons, and around 5.9% rests with the top ten. Sequenced input: PBMCs. All receptors come from a woman aged 40 to 49 in good health and CMV-seropositive. Both conserved end residues are part of each CDR3. Each record gives: J gene, V gene, D gene, clone size, CDR3 protein, CDR3 DNA. The D gene is left open where the match is weak. Size values are once, few and many counts, or a class for expanded clones, and some rows have none.

TRBJ2-7,TRBV5-1,TRBD2,once,CASSLSLAGGYEQYF,TGCGCCAGCAGCTTGTCCCTAGCGGGAGGTTACGAGCAGTACTTC
TRBJ2-7,TRBV28,.,once,CASSLSEYEQYF,TGTGCCAGCAGTTTATCTGAGTACGAGCAGTACTTC
TRBJ1-1,TRBV6-1,.,.,CASSGGTPSSTEAFF,TGTGCCAGCAGTGGCGGGACCCCATCTAGCACTGAAGCTTTCTTT
TRBJ2-1,TRBV19,.,few,CASSEGSVSYNEQFF,TGTGCCAGTAGTGAAGGGAGTGTATCCTACAATGAGCAGTTCTTC
TRBJ2-2,TRBV27,TRBD2,.,CASSLRFRGTTNTGELFF,TGTGCCAGCAGTTTACGCTTCCGTGGGACTACAAACACCGGGGAGCTGTTTTTT
TRBJ2-1,TRBV18,TRBD2,.,CASSPPWTSGKNEQFF,TGTGCCAGCTCACCACCCTGGACTAGCGGGAAAAATGAGCAGTTCTTC
TRBJ2-1,TRBV13,TRBD2,few,CASSLEAGGPYNEQFF,TGTGCCAGCAGCTTAGAGGCGGGAGGCCCCTACAATGAGCAGTTCTTC
TRBJ2-1,TRBV9,.,.,CASSVGSLAVYNEQFF,TGTGCCAGCAGCGTAGGAAGTCTAGCAGTTTACAATGAGCAGTTCTTC
TRBJ2-5,TRBV7-9,.,.,CASSLAVSGLQETQYF,TGTGCCAGCAGCTTAGCGGTAAGCGGCTTACAAGAGACCCAGTACTTC
TRBJ2-7,TRBV10-3,TRBD2,few,CAISSSGGVYEQYF,TGTGCCATCAGTTCTAGCGGAGGGGTCTACGAGCAGTACTTC
TRBJ2-1,TRBV7-3,TRBD2,.,CASSLSGLAGGIGEQFF,TGTGCCAGCAGCTTATCGGGACTAGCGGGAGGAATTGGTGAGCAGTTCTTC
TRBJ2-6,TRBV10-3,.,.,CAISGPDTGANVLTF,TGTGCCATCAGCGGACCGGACACTGGGGCCAACGTCCTGACTTTC
TRBJ2-7,TRBV28,TRBD2,.,CASSPPGAGAYEQYF,TGTGCCAGCAGTCCCCCCGGAGCGGGAGCGTACGAGCAGTACTTC
TRBJ2-3,TRBV15,.,.,CATSRQLGLVDTQYF,TGTGCCACCAGCAGACAACTAGGGCTGGTAGATACGCAGTATTTT
TRBJ2-7,TRBV30,TRBD2,.,CAWSGGGSGPYEQYF,TGTGCCTGGAGTGGGGGAGGGAGTGGGCCGTACGAGCAGTACTTC
TRBJ2-7,TRBV2,TRBD2,.,CASSEEREVYEQYF,TGTGCCAGCAGTGAGGAGCGGGAGGTCTACGAGCAGTACTTC
TRBJ2-1,TRBV10-3,TRBD1,.,CATWTGGLSYNEQFF,TGTGCCACCTGGACAGGGGGCTTGTCCTACAATGAGCAGTTCTTC
TRBJ2-7,TRBV28,.,.,CASSLGSGATYEQYF,TGTGCCAGCAGTTTAGGAAGCGGAGCAACTTACGAGCAGTACTTC
TRBJ2-2,TRBV5-1,.,.,CASSAGLPNTGELFF,TGCGCCAGCAGCGCGGGACTTCCGAACACCGGGGAGCTGTTTTTT
TRBJ1-2,TRBV5-4,.,.,CASSLAAQGAYGYTF,TGTGCCAGCAGCTTGGCCGCTCAGGGTGCCTATGGCTACACCTTC
TRBJ2-7,TRBV6-1,TRBD1,.,CASSDWTGGYEQYF,TGTGCCAGCAGTGACTGGACAGGGGGATACGAGCAGTACTTC
TRBJ2-5,TRBV10-2,TRBD2,.,CASTQSLAGETQYF,TGCGCCAGCACTCAGTCGCTAGCGGGGGAGACCCAGTACTTC